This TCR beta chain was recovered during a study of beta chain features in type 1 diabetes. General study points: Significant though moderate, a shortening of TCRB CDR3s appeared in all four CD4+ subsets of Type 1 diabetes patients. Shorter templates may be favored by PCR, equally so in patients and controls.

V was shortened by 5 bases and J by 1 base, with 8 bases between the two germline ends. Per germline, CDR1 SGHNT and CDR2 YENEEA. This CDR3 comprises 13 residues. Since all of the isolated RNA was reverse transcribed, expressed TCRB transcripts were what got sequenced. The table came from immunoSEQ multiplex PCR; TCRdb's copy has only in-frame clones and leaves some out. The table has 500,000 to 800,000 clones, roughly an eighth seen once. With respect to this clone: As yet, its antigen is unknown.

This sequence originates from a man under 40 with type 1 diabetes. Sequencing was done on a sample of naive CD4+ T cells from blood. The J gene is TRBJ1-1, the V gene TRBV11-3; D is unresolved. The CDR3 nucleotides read TGTGCCAGCAGCAAGGAGACGAACACTGAAGCTTTCTTT. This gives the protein CASSKETNTEAFF.